This TCR beta chain was documented in a study of T cell responses to AZD1222 COVID-19 vaccine. Germline V gives CDR1 SGDLS, CDR2 YYNGEE. The CDR3 loop spans 11 amino acids. The germline V and J ends were trimmed by 4 bases and 4 bases, with 5 bases remaining between them. For this clone: The antigen remains unidentified.

The table came from immunoSEQ multiplex PCR; TCRdb's copy has only in-frame clones and leaves some out. This table has some 120,000 clones, around 84% appearing once. Study conclusions and caveats: Repertoires were obtained only post-peak T cell response. Clonal diversity was possibly underestimated; the donors were predominantly white British and more often female. Just a handful of AZD1222 recipients tested seropositive at baseline.

This TCR came from an adult in good health. V is TRBV9 and J is TRBJ1-1; no firm D call. The specimen was peripheral blood, collected on day 0 of AZD1222 vaccination. CDR3 amino acids: CASSPGTEAFF. CDR3 nucleotide sequence: TGTGCCAGCAGCCCGGGCACTGAAGCTTTCTTT. The variable domain in full, with the rest retrieved from reference TRBV9 and TRBJ1-1, is DSGVTQTPKHLITATGQRVTLRCSPRSGDLSVYWYQQSLDQGLQFLIQYYNGEERAKGNILERFSAQQFPDLHSELNLSSLELGDSALYFCASSPGTEAFFGQGTRLTVV.